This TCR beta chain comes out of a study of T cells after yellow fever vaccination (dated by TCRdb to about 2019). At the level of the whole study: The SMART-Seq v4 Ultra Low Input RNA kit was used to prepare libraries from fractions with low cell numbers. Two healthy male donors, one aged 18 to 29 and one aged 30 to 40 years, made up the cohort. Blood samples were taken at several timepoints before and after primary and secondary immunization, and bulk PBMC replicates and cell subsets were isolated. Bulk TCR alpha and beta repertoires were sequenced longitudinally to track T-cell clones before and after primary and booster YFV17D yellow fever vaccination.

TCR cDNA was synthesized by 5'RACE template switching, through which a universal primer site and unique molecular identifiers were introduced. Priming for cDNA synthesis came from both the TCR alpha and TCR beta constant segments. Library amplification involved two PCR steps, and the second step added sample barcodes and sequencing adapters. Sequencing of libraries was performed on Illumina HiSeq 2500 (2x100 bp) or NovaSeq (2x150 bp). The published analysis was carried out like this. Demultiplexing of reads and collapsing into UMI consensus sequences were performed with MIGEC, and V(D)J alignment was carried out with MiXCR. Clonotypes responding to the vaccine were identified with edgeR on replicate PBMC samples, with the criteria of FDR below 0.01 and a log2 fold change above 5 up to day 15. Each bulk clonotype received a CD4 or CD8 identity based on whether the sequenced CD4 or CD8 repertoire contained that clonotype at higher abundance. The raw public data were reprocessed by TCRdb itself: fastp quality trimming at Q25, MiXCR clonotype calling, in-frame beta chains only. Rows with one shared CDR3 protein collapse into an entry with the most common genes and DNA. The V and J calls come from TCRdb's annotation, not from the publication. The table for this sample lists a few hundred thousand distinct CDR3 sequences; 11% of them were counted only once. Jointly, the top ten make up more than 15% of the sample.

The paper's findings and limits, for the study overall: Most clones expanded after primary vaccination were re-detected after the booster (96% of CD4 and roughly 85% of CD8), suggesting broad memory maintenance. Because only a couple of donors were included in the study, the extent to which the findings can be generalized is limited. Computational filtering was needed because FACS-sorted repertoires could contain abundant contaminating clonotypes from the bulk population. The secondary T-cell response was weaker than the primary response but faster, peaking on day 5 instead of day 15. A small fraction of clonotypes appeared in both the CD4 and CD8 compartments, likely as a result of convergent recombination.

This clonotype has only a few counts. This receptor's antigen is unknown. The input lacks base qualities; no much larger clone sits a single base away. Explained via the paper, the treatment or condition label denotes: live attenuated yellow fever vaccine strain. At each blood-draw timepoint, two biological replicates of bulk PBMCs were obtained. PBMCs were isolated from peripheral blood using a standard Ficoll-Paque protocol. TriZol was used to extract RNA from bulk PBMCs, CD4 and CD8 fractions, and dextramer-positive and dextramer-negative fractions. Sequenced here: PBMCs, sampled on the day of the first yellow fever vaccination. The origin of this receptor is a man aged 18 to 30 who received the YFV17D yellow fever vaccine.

CDR3 loop: CASSLGTGDSAYSGANVLTF. The base sequence is TGCGCCAGCAGCTTGGGAACCGGGGACAGCGCCTACTCTGGGGCCAACGTCCTGACTTTC. The rearrangement combines TRBV5-1 with TRBJ2-6; TRBD1 agrees with 7 junctional bases. From a lookup of the germline V gene, CDR1 and CDR2 are SGHRS and YFSETQ. Taken from cysteine to phenylalanine, the CDR3 has 20 residues. Left in the record is the CDR3 DNA by itself, 60 bases read in frame from the first base. The germline V end is reduced by 0 bases and the J end by 0 bases; junction bases left unmatched: 12.